The clone carrying this T cell receptor beta chain was counted between two and nine times. Its target is unknown. Treg sorting used a CD4+CD25+CD127-/low gate. Findings of the study overall: The larger cohort examined one V-J beta rearrangement, not whole repertoires. Tumor-infiltrating Treg TCR alpha and beta sequences overlapped most with tumor naive CD4+ T cells, then blood naive. Tumor memory CD4+ T cell TCR gene usage was found to cluster with blood and lymph node memory CD4+ cells and with lymph node naive CD4+ cells.

Trimming took 10 bases from V and 0 from J; bases not matched to a gene: 8. CDR1 is LGHNA, CDR2 YNFKEQ, per germline. This CDR3 contains 14 residues. Semi-nested PCR with Nested Universal Primer A followed constant-region reverse priming of full-length variable regions. Via MiXCR, TCRdb re-called the 5' RACE reads, giving one row per CDR3 protein. The sample yields over 40,000 distinct CDR3 sequences, 22% seen once. Sequenced sample: Tregs sorted from a lymph node. This receptor was identified in a female donor with breast cancer. J is TRBJ1-1 and V is TRBV4-2; 7 bases align to TRBD1. CDR3 coding DNA: TGTGCCATAAGCAAGGGGGCGATGAACACTGAAGCTTTCTTT. This sequence encodes CAISKGAMNTEAFF.